Following are 16 T cell receptor beta chains from one sample sequenced in a study of blood T cell repertoires in COVID-19. The protocol was immunoSEQ multiplex PCR, while the TCRdb copy is restricted to in-frame clones and leaves out a portion. The data hold approximately 300,000 clones, with 70% to 90% observed a single time. The sequencing input was PBMCs or T cells enriched from blood (not recorded which). These receptors originate from a man aged 25-45 years who had recovered from COVID-19.

The chain is built from TRBV18 and TRBJ2-2; a possible D gene is TRBD2 (5 bases). V lost 2 bases, J lost 1 base, and 8 bases lay in between. CDR1 and CDR2 (germline): KGHSH, LQKENI. There are 15 residues in the CDR3. The CDR3 sequence is CASSPVRGNTGELFF. The CDR3 DNA sequence: TGTGCCAGCTCACCAGTACGGGGGAACACCGGGGAGCTGTTTTTT.

This chain joins TRBV29-1 and TRBJ1-3; TRBD1 matches at 8 bases. Germline V gives CDR1 SQVTM, CDR2 ANQGSEA. The length of the CDR3 is 16 residues. Losses at the gene ends were 6 bases for V and 0 bases for J; bases not matched to a gene: 10. The CDR3 region has the DNA TGCAGCGTGGGAGACAGGGGCCTCAGCTCTGGAAACACCATATATTTT. It yields the protein CSVGDRGLSSGNTIYF.

V and J are TRBV30 and TRBJ1-2; D unresolved. Germline V lookup: CDR1 GTSNPN, CDR2 SVGIG (reference sequence). V was clipped by 0 bases and J by 5 bases, with 10 bases between them. The CDR3 extends over 13 amino acids. CDR3 in DNA: TGTGCCTGGAGTGTACAACGGGGTTATGGCTACACCTTC. The encoded protein is CAWSVQRGYGYTF.

This chain links TRBV5-1 with TRBJ1-4, with D possibly being TRBD1 (5 bases). Trimming left V 5 bases short and J 3 bases short, with 29 bases between. The germline V gene encodes CDR1 SGHRS and CDR2 YFSETQ. The CDR3 length is 20 residues. The CDR3 region has the DNA TGCGCCAGCAGGCCGGGCATCATGGACATCCCATATCGGCCTAATGAAAAACTGTTTTTT. As protein: CASRPGIMDIPYRPNEKLFF.

The rearrangement joins TRBV11-2 to TRBJ2-3, with 7 positions matching TRBD2. Trimming took 5 bases from V and 1 from J; bases not matched to a gene: 6. The germline V gene encodes CDR1 SGHAT and CDR2 FQNNGV. This CDR3 region has 15 residues. Written as DNA, the CDR3 is TGTGCCAGCAGCCCCCAGCGGGGCGGCACAGATACGCAGTATTTT. This encodes CASSPQRGGTDTQYF.

The chain uses TRBV7-8 and TRBJ1-1; D ambiguous. This CDR3 is built from 14 residues. CDR1 SGHVS and CDR2 FQNEAQ come from the germline V gene. Trimming removed 5 bases from V and 6 bases from J, with 16 bases in between. The DNA for the CDR3 is TGTGCCAGCAGCCCAGGTAGGAGGGTCCCTGAAGCTTTCTTT. This sequence encodes CASSPGRRVPEAFF.

The chain uses TRBV24-1 and TRBJ2-3, with TRBD2 matching over 12 bases. Germline CDR1 KGHDR, CDR2 SFDVKD. The length of the CDR3 is 15 residues. With 3 bases clipped from V and 4 bases from J, the junction kept 1 base outside the gene matches. The CDR3 loop is CATSDPSGRADTQYF. CDR3 DNA sequence: TGTGCCACCAGTGATCCTAGCGGGAGGGCAGATACGCAGTATTTT.

This sequence joins TRBV27 and TRBJ2-7, with TRBD1 matching 12 bases. The CDR3 length is 17 residues. CDR1 and CDR2 (germline): MNHEY, SMNVEV (reference sequence). V shed 4 bases, J shed 3 bases, and the junction held 10 bases outside the gene matches. CDR3 nucleotide sequence: TGTGCCAGCAGTTCCGGGACAGGGGGCTGGGGGGGCTACGAGCAGTACTTC. Its translation: CASSSGTGGWGGYEQYF.

Here the CDR3 DNA reads TGTGCCAGCAGTACCGGGAGCCAAGAGACCCAGTACTTC. This gives the protein CASSTGSQETQYF. The chain is built from TRBV5-4 and TRBJ2-5, with D possibly TRBD2 on 6 matching bases. Germline V lookup: CDR1 SGHNT, CDR2 YYREEE (reference sequence). The CDR3 is 13 amino acids. Trimming cost V 5 bases and J 1 base, with 9 bases left between them.

The chain joins TRBV19 to TRBJ2-7, with D maybe TRBD2 (6 bases). The V gene lost 5 bases and the J gene lost 6 bases, with 23 bases spanning the gap. Per germline, CDR1 LNHDA and CDR2 SQIVND (reference sequence). The CDR3 covers 16 residues. CDR3 nucleotide sequence: TGTGCCAGTAGTCCAGGGATAAGGAGGGAAAGTCCCGAGCAGTACTTC. Protein sequence: CASSPGIRRESPEQYF.

The chain links TRBV4-1 to TRBJ1-2; 7 bases match TRBD1. Germline V gene lookup returns CDR1 MGHRA and CDR2 YSYEKL. This CDR3 is 16 amino acids long. Trimming at V came to 3 bases and at J to 2 bases, leaving 9 bases not matched to a gene. CDR3 bases: TGCGCCAGCAGCCAGGTCTACAGGGGCGTCAACTATGGCTACACCTTC. This sequence encodes CASSQVYRGVNYGYTF.

The rearrangement uses TRBV6-6 and TRBJ1-1; 7 bases map to TRBD1. Trimming at V came to 0 bases and at J to 4 bases, leaving 2 bases not matched to a gene. CDR3 length: 14 residues. In germline, CDR1 is MNHNY, CDR2 SVGAGI (reference sequence). The chain's CDR3 is CASSYSGGPTEAFF. The CDR3 DNA sequence: TGTGCCAGCAGTTACTCAGGGGGCCCCACTGAAGCTTTCTTT.

This clone was detected a few times. This rearrangement joins TRBV5-6 to TRBJ1-4; no clear D. V was pared by 2 bases and J by 6 bases, with 14 bases between. CDR1 is SGHDT and CDR2 is YYEEEE in the germline V gene. The CDR3 consists of 15 residues. CDR3 loop: CASSLRRLPYEKLFF. The CDR3 coding sequence is TGTGCCAGCAGCTTAAGGAGGCTCCCCTATGAAAAACTGTTTTTT. The full variable domain, in which reference TRBV5-6 and TRBJ1-4 provide the parts outside the CDR3, is DAGVTQSPTHLIKTRGQQVTLRCSPKSGHDTVSWYQQALGQGPQFIFQYYEEEERQRGNFPDRFSGHQFPNYSSELNVNALLLGDSALYLCASSLRRLPYEKLFFGSGTQLSVL.

This chain joins TRBV27 and TRBJ2-7, with D perhaps TRBD2 (6 bases). Germline V lookup: CDR1 MNHEY, CDR2 SMNVEV (reference sequence). CDR3 length equals 14 residues. V was clipped by 4 bases and J by 0 bases, with 10 bases between them. Here the CDR3 DNA reads TGTGCCAGCAGTTGGGGACTGGACTCCTACGAGCAGTACTTC. The encoded protein is CASSWGLDSYEQYF.

The chain is built from TRBV23-1 and TRBJ2-3, with D possibly matching TRBD2 (5 bases). TRBV23-1 is an ORF for which the function is uncertain. V lost 8 bases and J lost 0, with 15 bases in between. This CDR3 has 15 residues. The CDR3 DNA follows: TGCGCCAGCCCCAGAGGGAACTCTAGCACAGATACGCAGTATTTT. Residues: CASPRGNSSTDTQYF.

The V gene is TRBV5-1, the J gene TRBJ2-7; D possibly corresponds to TRBD2 (5 bases). V lost 2 bases and J lost 3, with 12 bases in between. The germline CDR1 and CDR2 sequences are SGHRS and YFSETQ. The CDR3 sequence is 14 residues long. The CDR3 region is CASSFCTGCYEQYF. Written as DNA, the CDR3 is TGCGCCAGCAGCTTTTGTACGGGGTGCTACGAGCAGTACTTC.